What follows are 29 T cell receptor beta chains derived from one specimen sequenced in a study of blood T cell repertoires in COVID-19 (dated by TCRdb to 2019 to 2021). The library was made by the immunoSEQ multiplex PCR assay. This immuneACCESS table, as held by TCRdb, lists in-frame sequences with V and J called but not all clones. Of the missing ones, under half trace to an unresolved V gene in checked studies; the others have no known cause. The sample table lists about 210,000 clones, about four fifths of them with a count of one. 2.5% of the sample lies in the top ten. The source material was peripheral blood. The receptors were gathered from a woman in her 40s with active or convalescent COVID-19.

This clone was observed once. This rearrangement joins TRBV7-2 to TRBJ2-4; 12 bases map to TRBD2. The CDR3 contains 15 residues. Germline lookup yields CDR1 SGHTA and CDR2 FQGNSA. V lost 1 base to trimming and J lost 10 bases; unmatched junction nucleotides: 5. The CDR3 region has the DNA TGTGCCAGCAGCTTAGAGGGACTAGCGGGTGCTATTCAGTACTTC. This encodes CASSLEGLAGAIQYF.

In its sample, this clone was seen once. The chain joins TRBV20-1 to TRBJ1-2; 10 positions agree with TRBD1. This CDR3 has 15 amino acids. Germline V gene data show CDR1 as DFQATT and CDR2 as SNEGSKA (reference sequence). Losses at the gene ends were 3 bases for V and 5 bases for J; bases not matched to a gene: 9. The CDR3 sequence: CSASRDRGGRYGYTF. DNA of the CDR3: TGCAGTGCTAGTAGGGACAGGGGAGGGAGATATGGCTACACCTTC.

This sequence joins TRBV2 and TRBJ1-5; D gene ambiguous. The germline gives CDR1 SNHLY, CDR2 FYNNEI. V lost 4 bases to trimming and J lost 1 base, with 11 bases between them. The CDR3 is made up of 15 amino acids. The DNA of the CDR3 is TGTGCCAGCAGTGGGTCGGGGTCGAGCAATCAGCCCCAGCATTTT. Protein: CASSGSGSSNQPQHF.

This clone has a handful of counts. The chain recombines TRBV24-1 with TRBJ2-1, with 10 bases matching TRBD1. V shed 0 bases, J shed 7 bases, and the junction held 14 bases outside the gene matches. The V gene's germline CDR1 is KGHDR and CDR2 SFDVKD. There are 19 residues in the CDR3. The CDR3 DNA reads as TGTGCCACCAGTGATTTGCAGGCGTCCGGGACAGGGGTGCGAAATGAGCAGTTCTTC. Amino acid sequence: CATSDLQASGTGVRNEQFF.

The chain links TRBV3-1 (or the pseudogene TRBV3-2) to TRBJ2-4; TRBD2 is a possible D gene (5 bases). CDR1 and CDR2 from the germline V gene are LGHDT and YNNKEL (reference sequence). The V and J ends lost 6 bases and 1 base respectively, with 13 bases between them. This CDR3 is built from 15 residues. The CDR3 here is CASREDGTAKNIQYF. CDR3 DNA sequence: TGTGCCAGCAGGGAGGATGGAACGGCCAAAAACATTCAGTACTTC.

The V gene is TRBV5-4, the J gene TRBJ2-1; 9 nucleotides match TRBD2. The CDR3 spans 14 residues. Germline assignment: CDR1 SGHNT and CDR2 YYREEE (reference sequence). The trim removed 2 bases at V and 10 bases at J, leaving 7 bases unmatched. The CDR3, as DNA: TGTGCCAGCAGCTTTAGGCTAGCGGGGACCGAGCAGTTCTTC. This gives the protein CASSFRLAGTEQFF.

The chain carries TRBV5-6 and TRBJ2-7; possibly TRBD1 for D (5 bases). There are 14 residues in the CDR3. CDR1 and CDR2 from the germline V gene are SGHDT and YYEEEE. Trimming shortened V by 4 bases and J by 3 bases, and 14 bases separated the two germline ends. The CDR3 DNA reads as TGTGCCAGCAGCCTATCAGGGTCCGGCTACGAGCAGTACTTC. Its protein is CASSLSGSGYEQYF.

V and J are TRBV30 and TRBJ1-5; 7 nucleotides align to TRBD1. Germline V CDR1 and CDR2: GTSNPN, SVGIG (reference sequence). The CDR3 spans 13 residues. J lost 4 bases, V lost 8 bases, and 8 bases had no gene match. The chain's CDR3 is CAAGGQMNQPQHF. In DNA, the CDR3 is TGTGCCGCGGGGGGACAGATGAATCAGCCCCAGCATTTT.

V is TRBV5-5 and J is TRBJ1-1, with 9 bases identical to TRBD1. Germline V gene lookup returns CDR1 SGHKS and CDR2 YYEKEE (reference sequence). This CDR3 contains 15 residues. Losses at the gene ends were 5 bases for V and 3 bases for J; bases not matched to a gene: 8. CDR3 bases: TGTGCCAGCAGTTTTCGCCGACAGGGGGACACTGAAGCTTTCTTT. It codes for CASSFRRQGDTEAFF.

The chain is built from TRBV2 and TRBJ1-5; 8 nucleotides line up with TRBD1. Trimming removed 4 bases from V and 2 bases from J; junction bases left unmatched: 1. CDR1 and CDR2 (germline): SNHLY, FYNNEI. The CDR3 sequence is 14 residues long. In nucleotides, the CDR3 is TGTGCCAGCAGTGCGGACAGGGGCAATCAGCCCCAGCATTTT. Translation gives CASSADRGNQPQHF.

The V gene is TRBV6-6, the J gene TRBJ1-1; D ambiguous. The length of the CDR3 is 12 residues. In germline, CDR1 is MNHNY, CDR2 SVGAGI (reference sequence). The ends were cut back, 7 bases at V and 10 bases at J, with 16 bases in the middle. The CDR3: CASISGPLGAFF. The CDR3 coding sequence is TGTGCCAGCATAAGCGGACCTTTAGGAGCTTTCTTT.

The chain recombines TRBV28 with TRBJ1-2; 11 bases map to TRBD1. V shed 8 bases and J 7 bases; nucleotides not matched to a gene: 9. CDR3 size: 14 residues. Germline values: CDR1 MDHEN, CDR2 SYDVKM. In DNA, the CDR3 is TGTGCCAGCCACACCCGGACAGGGGGCGGTGGCTACACCTTC. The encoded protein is CASHTRTGGGGYTF.

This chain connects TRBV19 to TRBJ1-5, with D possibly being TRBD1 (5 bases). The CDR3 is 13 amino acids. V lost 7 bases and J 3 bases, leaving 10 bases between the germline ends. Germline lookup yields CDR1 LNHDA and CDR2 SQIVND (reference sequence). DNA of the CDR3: TGTGCCAGTACTGGGGGGTACAATCAGCCCCAGCATTTT. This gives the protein CASTGGYNQPQHF.

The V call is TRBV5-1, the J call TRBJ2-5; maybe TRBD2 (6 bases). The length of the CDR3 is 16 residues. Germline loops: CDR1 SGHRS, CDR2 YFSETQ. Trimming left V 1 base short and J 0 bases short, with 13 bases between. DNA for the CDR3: TGCGCCAGCAGCTTGAGAAGCGGGTCGTACCAAGAGACCCAGTACTTC. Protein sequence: CASSLRSGSYQETQYF.

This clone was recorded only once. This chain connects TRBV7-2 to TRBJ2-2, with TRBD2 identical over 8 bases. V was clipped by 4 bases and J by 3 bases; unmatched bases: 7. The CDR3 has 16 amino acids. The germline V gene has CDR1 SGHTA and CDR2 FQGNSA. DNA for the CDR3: TGTGCCAGCAGCTCAGGCGGGGGGAGTGACACCGGGGAGCTGTTTTTT. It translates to CASSSGGGSDTGELFF.

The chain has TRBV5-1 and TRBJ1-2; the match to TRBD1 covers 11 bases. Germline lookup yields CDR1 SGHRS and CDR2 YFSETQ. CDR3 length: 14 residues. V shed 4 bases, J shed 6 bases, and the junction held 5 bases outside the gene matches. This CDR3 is CASSIGQGAHGYTF. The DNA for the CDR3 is TGCGCCAGCAGCATAGGACAGGGGGCCCATGGCTACACCTTC.

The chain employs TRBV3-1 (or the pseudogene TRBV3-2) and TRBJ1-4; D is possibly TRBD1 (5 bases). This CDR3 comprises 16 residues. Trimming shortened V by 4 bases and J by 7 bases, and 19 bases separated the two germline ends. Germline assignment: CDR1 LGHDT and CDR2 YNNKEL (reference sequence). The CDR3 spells CASSPLGLGRGEKLFF. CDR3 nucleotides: TGTGCCAGCAGCCCCCTCGGCCTCGGTAGGGGTGAAAAACTGTTTTTT.

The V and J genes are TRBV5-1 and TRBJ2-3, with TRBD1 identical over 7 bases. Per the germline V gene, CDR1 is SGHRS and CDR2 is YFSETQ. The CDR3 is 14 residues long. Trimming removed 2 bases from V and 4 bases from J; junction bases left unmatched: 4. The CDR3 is CASSFGQGADTQYF. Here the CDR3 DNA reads TGCGCCAGCAGCTTCGGGCAGGGGGCAGATACGCAGTATTTT.

The CDR3 DNA reads as TGCGCCAGCGGGGCGGGGTTCGGCACTGAAGCTTTCTTT. Translation: CASGAGFGTEAFF. The chain carries TRBV5-1 and TRBJ1-1, with D possibly TRBD1 on 5 matching bases. The CDR3 consists of 13 residues. Trimming shortened V by 7 bases and J by 4 bases, and 14 bases separated the two germline ends. Germline V gives CDR1 SGHRS, CDR2 YFSETQ.

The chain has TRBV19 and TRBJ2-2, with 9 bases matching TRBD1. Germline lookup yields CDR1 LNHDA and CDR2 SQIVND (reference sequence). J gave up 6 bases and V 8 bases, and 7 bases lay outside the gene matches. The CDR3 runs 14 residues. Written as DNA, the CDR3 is TGTGCCAGTCTCCGGGACAGGGCTCCCGGGGAGCTGTTTTTT. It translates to CASLRDRAPGELFF.

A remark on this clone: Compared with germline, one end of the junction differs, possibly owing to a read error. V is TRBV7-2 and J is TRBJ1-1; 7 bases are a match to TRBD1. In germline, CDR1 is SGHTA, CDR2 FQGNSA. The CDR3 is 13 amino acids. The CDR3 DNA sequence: TGTGCCAGCACCCCCAGGGGGTACGCTGAAGCTTTTTTT. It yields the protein CASTPRGYAEAFF.

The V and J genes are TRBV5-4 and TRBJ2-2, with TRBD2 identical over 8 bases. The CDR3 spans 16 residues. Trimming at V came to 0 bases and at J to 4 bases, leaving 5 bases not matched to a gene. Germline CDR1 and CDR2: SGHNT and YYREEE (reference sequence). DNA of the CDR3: TGTGCCAGCAGCTTGGCGGGAGGGGGAGTCACCGGGGAGCTGTTTTTT. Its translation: CASSLAGGGVTGELFF.

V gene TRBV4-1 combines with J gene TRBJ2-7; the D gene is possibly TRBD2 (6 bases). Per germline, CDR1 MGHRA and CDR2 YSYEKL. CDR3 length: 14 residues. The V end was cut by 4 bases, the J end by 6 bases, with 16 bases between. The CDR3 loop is CASSLWTRGTEQYF. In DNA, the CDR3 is TGCGCCAGCAGCCTTTGGACCCGGGGGACCGAGCAGTACTTC.

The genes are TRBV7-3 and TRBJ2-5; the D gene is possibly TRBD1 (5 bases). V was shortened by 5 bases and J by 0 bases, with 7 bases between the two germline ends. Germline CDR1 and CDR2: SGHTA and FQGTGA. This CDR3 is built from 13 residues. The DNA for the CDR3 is TGTGCCAGCAGCCAGGGAAACCAAGAGACCCAGTACTTC. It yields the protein CASSQGNQETQYF.

The CDR3 DNA reads as TGTGCCAGCAGCTTAGAGGTCGGGGTGTGGGGCTACACCTTC. Protein: CASSLEVGVWGYTF. The chain combines TRBV7-8 with TRBJ1-2; D is unclear. The V end was cut by 1 base, the J end by 8 bases, with 14 bases between. The CDR3 sequence is 14 residues long. Germline V gene data show CDR1 as SGHVS and CDR2 as FQNEAQ.

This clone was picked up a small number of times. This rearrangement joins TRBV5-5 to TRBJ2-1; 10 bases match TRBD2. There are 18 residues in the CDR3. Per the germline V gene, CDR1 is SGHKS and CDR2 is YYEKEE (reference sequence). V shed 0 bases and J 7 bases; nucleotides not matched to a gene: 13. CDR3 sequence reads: CASSLVLAGDFKENEQFF. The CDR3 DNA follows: TGTGCCAGCAGCTTGGTTCTAGCGGGGGATTTTAAGGAGAATGAGCAGTTCTTC.

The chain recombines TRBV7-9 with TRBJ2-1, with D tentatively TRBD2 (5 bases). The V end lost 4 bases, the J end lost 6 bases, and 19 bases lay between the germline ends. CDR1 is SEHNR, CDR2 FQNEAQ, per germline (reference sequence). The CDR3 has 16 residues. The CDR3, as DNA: TGTGCCAGCAGCTATGGCGGAGGCGGTGGGTCCAATGAGCAGTTCTTC. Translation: CASSYGGGGGSNEQFF.

The DNA for the CDR3 is TGTGCCAGCAGGGTTCAGGGGGAATCCGGCTACACCTTC. Encoded protein: CASRVQGESGYTF. J is TRBJ1-2 and V is TRBV28; 7 nucleotides agree with TRBD1. V lost 6 bases to trimming and J lost 8 bases; unmatched junction nucleotides: 9. Germline values: CDR1 MDHEN, CDR2 SYDVKM. This CDR3 is 13 amino acids long.

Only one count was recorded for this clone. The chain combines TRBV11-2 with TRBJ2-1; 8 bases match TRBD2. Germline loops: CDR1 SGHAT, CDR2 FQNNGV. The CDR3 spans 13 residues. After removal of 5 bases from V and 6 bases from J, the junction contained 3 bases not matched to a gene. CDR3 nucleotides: TGTGCCAGCAGCCAGGGACTAGTCAATGAGCAGTTCTTC. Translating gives CASSQGLVNEQFF. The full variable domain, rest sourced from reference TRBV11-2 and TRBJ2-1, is EAGVAQSPRYKIIEKRQSVAFWCNPISGHATLYWYQQILGQGPKLLIQFQNNGVVDDSQLPKDRFSAERLKGVDSTLKIQPAKLEDSAVYLCASSQGLVNEQFFGPGTRLTVL.